The present T cell receptor (beta chain) was sequenced within a study of Ad26.COV2.S vaccination and SARS-CoV-2 variants. Method: immunoSEQ multiplex PCR; TCRdb's copy keeps in-frame clones and lacks some. The sample has approximately 340,000 clones, more than 75% seen once. Treatment in this sample: some 20 received Ad26.COV2.S at low or high dose, single or two shots; roughly 5 received placebo; per-sample allocation not given. The study sampled participants on day 63 after the first vaccine or placebo injection. The germline V gene has CDR1 LNHDA and CDR2 SQIVND (reference sequence). The CDR3 sequence is 15 residues long. The ends were cut back, 7 bases at V and 2 bases at J, with 15 bases in the middle.

The chain carries TRBV19 and TRBJ1-3; no reliable D call. The input for sequencing was peripheral blood, taken in a trial of Ad26.COV2.S vaccine versus placebo. The source of this sequence is a person aged 18-65 years who received the Ad26.COV2.S COVID-19 vaccine or a placebo. In DNA form, the CDR3 reads TGTGCCAGTACCCCAAGTCGACTGGCTGGAAACACCATATATTTT. Amino acids: CASTPSRLAGNTIYF.